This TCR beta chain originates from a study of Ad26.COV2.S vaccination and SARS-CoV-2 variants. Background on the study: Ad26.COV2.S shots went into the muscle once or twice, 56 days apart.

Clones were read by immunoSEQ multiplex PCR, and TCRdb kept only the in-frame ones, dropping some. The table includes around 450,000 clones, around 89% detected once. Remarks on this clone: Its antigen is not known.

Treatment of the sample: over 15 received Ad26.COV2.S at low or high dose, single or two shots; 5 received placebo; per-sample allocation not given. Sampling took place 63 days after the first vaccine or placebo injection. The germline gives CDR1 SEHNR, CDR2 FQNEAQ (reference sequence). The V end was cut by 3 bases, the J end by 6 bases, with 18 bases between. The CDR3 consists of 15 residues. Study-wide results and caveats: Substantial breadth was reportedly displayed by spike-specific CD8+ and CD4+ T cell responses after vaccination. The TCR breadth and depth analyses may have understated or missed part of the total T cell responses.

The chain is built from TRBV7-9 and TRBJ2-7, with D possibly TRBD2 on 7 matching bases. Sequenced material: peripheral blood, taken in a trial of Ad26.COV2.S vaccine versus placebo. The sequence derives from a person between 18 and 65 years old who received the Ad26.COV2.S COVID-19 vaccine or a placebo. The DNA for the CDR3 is TGTGCCAGCAGCTTTGGAGGGGGGGCCTCTGGCGAGCAGTACTTC. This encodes CASSFGGGASGEQYF.